This entry lists 16 T cell receptor beta chains sequenced from one sample in a study of OX40 agonist ivuxolimab in advanced cancers. This table comes from immunoSEQ multiplex PCR, and its TCRdb copy is limited to in-frame clones, with some not included. The sample lists tens of thousands of clones; 85% to 90% were seen once. This material consisted of CD4+ or CD8+ T cells sorted from blood, taken in a trial of the OX40 agonist ivuxolimab. These receptors originate from an adult with an advanced solid tumor such as melanoma, head and neck, liver or kidney cancer.

CDR3 DNA: TGTGCCAGCATTCTTCATGCCTCCCTTACACCGTACGAGCAGTACTTC. Translated: CASILHASLTPYEQYF. The chain uses TRBV27 and TRBJ2-7, with D uncertain. Between the trimmed V and J ends, which lost 7 bases and 4 bases, there was a span of 23 bases. The CDR3 is 16 residues long. Germline-derived CDR1 and CDR2 are MNHEY and SMNVEV (reference sequence).

The chain has TRBV12-2 and TRBJ2-7; the table calls TRBD2, which could not be checked here. TRBV12-2 is an annotated pseudogene. CDR3 length: 13 amino acids. The CDR3: CASRLDTSFEQYF. CDR3 sequence (DNA): TGTGCAAGTCGCTTAGACACTAGCTTCGAGCAGTACTTC.

J is TRBJ1-5 and V is TRBV7-9; 7 positions agree with TRBD1. The CDR3 is 14 residues long. The V gene end was trimmed by 1 base and the J gene end by 7 bases; junction bases not matched to a gene: 4. From germline, CDR1 is SEHNR and CDR2 FQNEAQ (reference sequence). The CDR3 nucleotides read TGTGCCAGCAGCTTAGGACAGGGTGTCCAGCCCCAGCATTTT. This gives the protein CASSLGQGVQPQHF.

This clone was seen only a few times. The chain employs TRBV19 and TRBJ1-5, with a possible D match to TRBD1 (5 bases). The length of the CDR3 is 15 residues. CDR1 and CDR2 (germline): LNHDA, SQIVND (reference sequence). Trimming pared 1 base from V and 4 bases from J, leaving 11 bases between. CDR3 in amino acids: CASSIGQGPNQPQHF. In DNA form, the CDR3 reads TGTGCCAGTAGTATAGGCCAGGGACCAAATCAGCCCCAGCATTTT.

The gene calls are TRBV10-2 and TRBJ2-2; D is unresolved. Germline V gene data show CDR1 as WSHSY and CDR2 as SAAADI. The CDR3 covers 15 residues. The V end was cut by 1 base, the J end by 17 bases, with 23 bases between. For the CDR3, the DNA is TGCGCCAGCAGTGAGTACTCACGAAGGGATTCCCTCGTTTTTTTT. Its protein is CASSEYSRRDSLVFF.

This sequence joins TRBV27 and TRBJ1-6, with no clear D. Trimming removed 8 bases at V and 10 bases at J, with 15 bases between. Germline CDR1 MNHEY, CDR2 SMNVEV (reference sequence). CDR3 size: 13 residues. The CDR3 DNA reads as TGTGCCAGCCGGAGCATGGGTTGGTCACCCCTCCACTTT. Protein: CASRSMGWSPLHF.

This chain uses TRBV6-5 with TRBJ1-3, with D unresolved. The V gene's germline CDR1 is MNHEY and CDR2 SVGAGI. V lost 7 bases and J 3 bases, leaving 4 bases between the germline ends. The CDR3 has 11 residues. The DNA for the CDR3 is TGTGCCAGCACGAATGGAAACACCATATATTTT. This translates into CASTNGNTIYF.

This clone was observed a handful of times. The chain recombines TRBV27 with TRBJ1-6; tentative D call: TRBD1 (6 bases). This CDR3 spans 14 amino acids. Germline V gives CDR1 MNHEY, CDR2 SMNVEV (reference sequence). Trimming took 2 bases from V and 9 from J, leaving 11 bases between them. The CDR3 region has the DNA TGTGCCAGCAGTTTAAGGGGGAGGATTTCACCCCTCCACTTT. Amino acid sequence: CASSLRGRISPLHF.

The chain uses TRBV5-5 and TRBJ2-7; TRBD1 aligns across 9 bases. The CDR3 is 15 residues long. Germline lookup yields CDR1 SGHKS and CDR2 YYEKEE (reference sequence). J lost 4 bases, V lost 2 bases, and 7 bases had no gene match. The CDR3 DNA reads TGTGCCAGCAGCTTAAGGGGGACAGGGAGATACGAGCAGTACTTC. Its translation: CASSLRGTGRYEQYF.

This clone showed up just once. This chain joins TRBV2 and TRBJ1-1; D uncertain. The germline V gene encodes CDR1 SNHLY and CDR2 FYNNEI. V was cut by 10 bases and J by 5 bases, with 11 bases left in between. CDR3 size: 11 residues. CDR3 nucleotides: TGTGCCACCCGGTTGATAACTGAAGCTTTCTTT. Amino acid sequence: CATRLITEAFF. Filled out from reference TRBV2 and TRBJ1-1, the complete variable domain reads EPEVTQTPSHQVTQMGQEVILRCVPISNHLYFYWYRQILGQKVEFLVSFYNNEISEKSEIFDDQFSVERPDGSNFTLKIRSTKLEDSAMYFCATRLITEAFFGQGTRLTVV.

The CDR3 region is CASSFMDGGELFF. CDR3 coding DNA: TGTGCCAGCAGTTTTATGGACGGCGGGGAGCTGTTTTTT. The chain couples TRBV27 to TRBJ2-2; D ambiguous. Trimming left V 3 bases short and J 7 bases short, with 9 bases between. Per germline, CDR1 MNHEY and CDR2 SMNVEV (reference sequence). The CDR3 consists of 13 residues.

This clone was recorded only once. The rearrangement joins TRBV23-1 to TRBJ2-4; perhaps TRBD1 as D (6 bases). TRBV23-1 qualifies as an ORF whose function is uncertain. Trimming pared 6 bases from V and 0 bases from J, leaving 21 bases between. The CDR3 sequence is 18 residues long. CDR3 nucleotides: TGCGCCAGCAGCGCCCTACCTCCAGGGGTGGAAGCCAAAAACATTCAGTACTTC. As protein: CASSALPPGVEAKNIQYF.

This chain uses TRBV6-5 with TRBJ1-5; 7 bases match TRBD1. The CDR3 runs 13 residues. Germline trimming cut 5 bases from V and 6 bases from J; bases unmatched to any gene: 4. Germline CDR1 and CDR2: MNHEY and SVGAGI. CDR3 coding DNA: TGTGCCAGCAGTACAGGGGACGGTCAGCCCCAGCATTTT. Translation: CASSTGDGQPQHF.

This clone was counted a single time. V gene TRBV10-3 combines with J gene TRBJ2-7; D gene uncertain. V was clipped by 0 bases and J by 2 bases, with 11 bases between them. The germline V gene encodes CDR1 ENHRY and CDR2 SYGVKD. The CDR3 is 15 residues long. The CDR3, as DNA: TGTGCCATCAGTGAGTCGGCAGCGAGGACCTACGAGCAGTACTTC. Amino acid sequence: CAISESAARTYEQYF.

The chain joins TRBV14 to TRBJ1-1, with TRBD1 as a possible D gene (6 bases). V gave up 1 base and J gave up 1 base, with 19 bases separating them. This CDR3 is built from 18 residues. Germline V gene data show CDR1 as SGHDN and CDR2 as FVKESK. CDR3 bases: TGTGCCAGCAGCCAAGTAGTGGGACATGACGGAACGAACACTGAAGCTTTCTTT. Its translation is CASSQVVGHDGTNTEAFF.

The CDR3, as DNA: TGTGCCAGCAGTTTATTGACTACGAACACCGGGGAGCTGTTTTTT. This translates into CASSLLTTNTGELFF. J is TRBJ2-2 and V is TRBV28; possible D gene TRBD2, 5 bases. Germline lookup yields CDR1 MDHEN and CDR2 SYDVKM. The V gene lost 1 base and the J gene lost 0 bases, with 6 bases spanning the gap. The CDR3 sequence is 15 residues long.